The 25 T cell receptor beta chains below come from one sample, sequenced in a study of shared T cell receptors in the human thymus. Clones were sequenced by immunoSEQ multiplex PCR, and TCRdb holds only the in-frame ones, with some missing. The sample gives 640,000 or so clones, over 75% of which show up once; 0.0094% is in the top ten. Another study also made use of these data, one on human thymus T cells.

Sequencing input: thymocytes. The receptors derive from a boy under two years old with a congenital heart defect.

The chain recombines TRBV28 with TRBJ2-1, with 8 bases aligning to TRBD1. CDR1 and CDR2 (germline): MDHEN, SYDVKM. Trimming took 6 bases from V and 5 from J; bases not matched to a gene: 18. The CDR3 spans 18 residues. In DNA form, the CDR3 reads TGTGCCAGCAGCCCGCGCCTCAGGGACAGGTTGTTCCACAATGAGCAGTTCTTC. Translated, it gives CASSPRLRDRLFHNEQFF.

V is TRBV5-1 and J is TRBJ2-7; a weak D match, TRBD1 (6 bases). The CDR3 covers 14 residues. Germline V gene sequence: CDR1 SGHRS, CDR2 YFSETQ. V was cut by 0 bases and J by 6 bases, with 13 bases left in between. CDR3 protein: CASSLDRERAEQYF. In DNA, the CDR3 is TGCGCCAGCAGCTTGGACAGGGAGCGCGCCGAGCAGTACTTC.

The gene calls are TRBV5-1 and TRBJ1-6, with D tentatively TRBD1 (6 bases). Looked up from germline, CDR1 is SGHRS and CDR2 is YFSETQ. The CDR3 length is 16 residues. V was clipped by 0 bases and J by 4 bases, with 11 bases between them. Here the CDR3 DNA reads TGCGCCAGCAGCTTGGGCCCGGGACATTATAATTCACCCCTCCACTTT. It specifies CASSLGPGHYNSPLHF.

This rearrangement joins TRBV11-2 to TRBJ2-6; no clear D. The CDR3 extends over 17 amino acids. Germline V CDR1 and CDR2: SGHAT, FQNNGV. V was cut by 1 base and J by 0 bases, with 10 bases left in between. CDR3 nucleotide sequence: TGTGCCAGCAGCTTAGGGGCCGTCTCCTCTGGGGCCAACGTCCTGACTTTC. Residues: CASSLGAVSSGANVLTF.

This chain joins TRBV7-8 and TRBJ1-4, with TRBD1 identical over 8 bases. Germline V gives CDR1 SGHVS, CDR2 FQNEAQ. V lost 5 bases, J lost 8 bases, and 22 bases stayed unmatched. The CDR3 contains 19 residues. The CDR3 reads CASSPRTQDRDPPDEKLFF. CDR3 bases: TGTGCCAGCAGCCCCCGGACGCAGGACAGGGACCCCCCGGACGAAAAACTGTTTTTT. The full variable domain, rest sourced from reference TRBV7-8 and TRBJ1-4, is GAGVSQSPRYKVAKRGQDVALRCDPISGHVSLFWYQQALGQGPEFLTYFQNEAQLDKSGLPSDRFFAERPEGSVSTLKIQRTQQEDSAVYLCASSPRTQDRDPPDEKLFFGSGTQLSVL.

The V gene is TRBV4-1, the J gene TRBJ1-1; TRBD1 might be the D (5 bases). Germline V gives CDR1 MGHRA, CDR2 YSYEKL. Trimming shortened V by 1 base and J by 7 bases, and 10 bases separated the two germline ends. The CDR3 length is 13 residues. The CDR3 is CASSQVGPNEAFF. CDR3 DNA sequence: TGCGCCAGCAGCCAAGTGGGGCCCAATGAAGCTTTCTTT.

The chain's CDR3 is CASSPPQGKIPDTQYF. The CDR3 DNA follows: TGTGCCAGCTCACCACCCCAGGGAAAGATCCCAGATACGCAGTATTTT. V gene TRBV18 combines with J gene TRBJ2-3; tentative D call: TRBD1 (5 bases). CDR1 is KGHSH and CDR2 is LQKENI in the germline V gene. Trimming shortened V by 0 bases and J by 4 bases, and 14 bases separated the two germline ends. The CDR3 runs 16 residues.

This clone was detected only once. The chain joins TRBV11-3 to TRBJ1-5; TRBD1 matches 7 bases. The ends lost 3 bases at V and 3 bases at J; junction bases unmatched: 8. The V gene's germline CDR1 is SGHNT and CDR2 YENEEA. The CDR3 loop spans 16 amino acids. CDR3 DNA sequence: TGTGCCAGCAGCTTCCCCGACAGGGTTTCCAATCAGCCCCAGCATTTT. It translates to CASSFPDRVSNQPQHF.

This clone has just one count. This chain uses TRBV12-5 with TRBJ1-5; D is possibly TRBD1 (5 bases). Looked up from germline, CDR1 is LGHNT and CDR2 is FRNRAP. V was trimmed by 6 bases and J by 7 bases, leaving 13 bases between them. CDR3 length: 13 amino acids. CDR3 protein: CASGRQPDQPQHF. CDR3 nucleotides: TGTGCTAGTGGGCGACAGCCCGACCAGCCCCAGCATTTT.

V gene TRBV18 combines with J gene TRBJ1-1; the D gene is possibly TRBD1 (6 bases). From germline, CDR1 is KGHSH and CDR2 LQKENI. This CDR3 region has 14 residues. Trimming took 3 bases from V and 1 from J, leaving 9 bases between them. CDR3 sequence reads: CASSPDSQNTEAFF. The CDR3 DNA sequence: TGTGCCAGCTCACCGGACAGCCAGAACACTGAAGCTTTCTTT. Combining the CDR3 with reference TRBV18 and TRBJ1-1 gives the whole variable domain NAGVMQNPRHLVRRRGQEARLRCSPMKGHSHVYWYRQLPEEGLKFMVYLQKENIIDESGMPKERFSAEFPKEGPSILRIQQVVRGDSAAYFCASSPDSQNTEAFFGQGTRLTVV.

The rearrangement uses TRBV5-1 and TRBJ2-7; no reliable D call. Deletions cut 1 base from V and 3 bases from J, with 8 bases between. Germline V lookup: CDR1 SGHRS, CDR2 YFSETQ. The CDR3 extends over 13 amino acids. CDR3 DNA: TGCGCCAGCAGCTTGACCGACAACTACGAGCAGTACTTC. Protein: CASSLTDNYEQYF.

Written as DNA, the CDR3 is TGTGCCAGCAGTCCCGGACAGAACACTGAAGCTTTCTTT. Protein sequence: CASSPGQNTEAFF. The rearrangement links TRBV27 to TRBJ1-1, with a weak D call TRBD1 (5 bases). The CDR3 has 13 residues. The germline V and J ends were trimmed by 5 bases and 1 base, with 8 bases remaining between them. In germline, CDR1 is MNHEY, CDR2 SMNVEV (reference sequence).

The count of this clone is one. The J gene is TRBJ1-5, the V gene TRBV6-1; no definite D call. This CDR3 comprises 14 residues. CDR1 MNHNS and CDR2 SASEGT come from the germline V gene. V was shortened by 2 bases and J by 7 bases, with 12 bases between the two germline ends. Written as DNA, the CDR3 is TGTGCCAGCAGTGAAACTAGGTCGGGACAGCCCCAGCATTTT. It translates to CASSETRSGQPQHF.

The chain uses TRBV27 and TRBJ2-7; 7 bases match TRBD2. V was clipped by 0 bases and J by 3 bases; unmatched bases: 8. The CDR3 is 16 residues long. The germline V gene has CDR1 MNHEY and CDR2 SMNVEV (reference sequence). CDR3 region: CASSLSMSSGIYEQYF. CDR3 sequence (DNA): TGTGCCAGCAGTTTATCGATGTCTAGCGGTATCTACGAGCAGTACTTC.

V gene TRBV27 combines with J gene TRBJ1-1; the D gene is possibly TRBD1 (5 bases). Trimming removed 7 bases from V and 6 bases from J, with 18 bases in between. CDR1 and CDR2 from the germline V gene are MNHEY and SMNVEV (reference sequence). The CDR3 contains 14 residues. The chain's CDR3 is CASTSEGSWAEAFF. Here the CDR3 DNA reads TGTGCCAGCACCTCGGAGGGGAGTTGGGCTGAAGCTTTCTTT.

The CDR3 protein is CASSLTGHVYGYTF. The CDR3 nucleotides are TGTGCCAGCAGCTTAACGGGACACGTCTATGGCTACACCTTC. The chain is built from TRBV5-5 and TRBJ1-2; D may be TRBD1 (6 bases). The CDR3 consists of 14 residues. V lost 2 bases and J 4 bases, leaving 12 bases between the germline ends. Germline CDR1 and CDR2: SGHKS and YYEKEE (reference sequence).

The CDR3 protein is CASSYRDRAYNSPLHF. In DNA form, the CDR3 reads TGTGCCAGCAGTTACCGGGACAGGGCTTATAATTCACCCCTCCACTTT. The chain combines TRBV6-5 with TRBJ1-6; TRBD1 matches 9 bases. V was pared by 2 bases and J by 4 bases, with 3 bases of the junction left unmatched. Germline V CDR1 and CDR2: MNHEY, SVGAGI. This CDR3 region has 16 residues.

The chain links TRBV9 to TRBJ1-2; 7 bases map to TRBD1. Looked up from germline, CDR1 is SGDLS and CDR2 is YYNGEE. The ends lost 3 bases at V and 4 bases at J; junction bases unmatched: 9. The CDR3 loop spans 15 amino acids. DNA for the CDR3: TGTGCCAGCAGCGCGACAGGGTTGGGCGCCTATGGCTACACCTTC. Amino acid sequence: CASSATGLGAYGYTF. The variable domain in full, completed from reference TRBV9 and TRBJ1-2, reads DSGVTQTPKHLITATGQRVTLRCSPRSGDLSVYWYQQSLDQGLQFLIQYYNGEERAKGNILERFSAQQFPDLHSELNLSSLELGDSALYFCASSATGLGAYGYTFGSGTRLTVV.

The chain couples TRBV7-2 to TRBJ1-1; D not certain. V shed 5 bases and J shed 1 base, with 2 bases lying between them. The CDR3 contains 11 residues. Germline V gene sequence: CDR1 SGHTA, CDR2 FQGNSA. The DNA of the CDR3 is TGTGCCAGCAGCCAGAACACTGAAGCTTTCTTT. Its protein product is CASSQNTEAFF.

This clone has more than one count but fewer than ten. The rearrangement uses TRBV28 and TRBJ2-7; possibly TRBD2 for D (7 bases). The CDR3 covers 14 residues. The germline V gene encodes CDR1 MDHEN and CDR2 SYDVKM. V lost 7 bases and J lost 1, with 14 bases in between. The CDR3 reads CASNDGGQSYEQYF. In DNA form, the CDR3 reads TGTGCCAGCAACGACGGGGGGCAGTCCTACGAGCAGTACTTC.

The chain is built from TRBV27 and TRBJ2-3, with 8 bases matching TRBD1. The CDR3 consists of 14 residues. The junction had 5 bases not matched to a gene; V was cut back by 2 bases and J by 7 bases. CDR1 MNHEY and CDR2 SMNVEV come from the germline V gene (reference sequence). The CDR3 region has the DNA TGTGCCAGCAGTTTAAAGACAGGGGCTAATACGCAGTATTTT. Its protein product is CASSLKTGANTQYF.

The J gene is TRBJ1-5, the V gene TRBV6-5, with a tentative D call TRBD1 (5 bases). The V gene's germline CDR1 is MNHEY and CDR2 SVGAGI. Trimming pared 5 bases from V and 6 bases from J, leaving 14 bases between. The CDR3 has 14 residues. The CDR3 loop reads CASSPSGGGQPQHF. CDR3 nucleotides: TGTGCCAGCAGTCCCTCCGGGGGGGGTCAGCCCCAGCATTTT.

J is TRBJ2-2 and V is TRBV4-1, with D unresolved. CDR1 is MGHRA and CDR2 is YSYEKL in the germline V gene. CDR3 length: 17 amino acids. V lost 0 bases and J 0 bases, leaving 11 bases between the germline ends. The CDR3 region has the DNA TGCGCCAGCAGCCAAGATCTTATCGAGACGAACACCGGGGAGCTGTTTTTT. It is translated as CASSQDLIETNTGELFF.

The chain joins TRBV5-1 to TRBJ2-2, with D perhaps matching TRBD2 (5 bases). Trimming took off 5 bases at V and 0 bases at J, with 11 bases between the two ends. CDR3 length: 15 residues. In germline, CDR1 is SGHRS, CDR2 YFSETQ. The CDR3 loop is CASRPGNPNTGELFF. In nucleotides, the CDR3 is TGCGCCAGCAGACCCGGGAACCCGAACACCGGGGAGCTGTTTTTT.

About this clone itself: In the same sample, other DNA sequences code for this CDR3. The genes are TRBV6-1 and TRBJ1-6, with 7 bases aligning to TRBD1. Germline CDR1 and CDR2: MNHNS and SASEGT. The CDR3 covers 19 residues. V shed 4 bases and J 8 bases; nucleotides not matched to a gene: 20. The CDR3 region is CASSGPPSLRGLVHSPLHF. The CDR3, as DNA: TGTGCCAGCAGTGGACCTCCGTCGTTGAGGGGGCTTGTACATTCACCCCTCCACTTT.